This TCR beta chain was captured in a study of T cells in Graves' hyperthyroidism and ophthalmopathy. Broader study findings: Most expanded thyroid clonotypes above 0.001 also appeared in blood.

Graves' hyperthyroidism was deemed stable given no ophthalmopathy progression within 18 months. Hyperthyroidism in the patients, aged 18 to 65, was newly diagnosed and under 2 months in duration. It was uncontrolled infection, other autoimmune disease, pregnancy or lactation that excluded patients. This clonotype has more than one count but fewer than ten. Its specificity is unknown. With 5 bases clipped from V and 4 bases from J, the junction kept 6 bases outside the gene matches. This CDR3 contains 15 residues. Per the germline V gene, CDR1 is SGHTA and CDR2 is FQGTGA. Authors of the study amplified TCR beta CDR3 regions from RNA transcripts. Using the HTBI primer set, a first-round RT-PCR was run on the TCR CDR3. TCRdb redid the calling of the multiplex PCR reads with MiXCR, one entry per CDR3 protein. The sample has approximately 640,000 distinct CDR3 sequences, 17% seen once; the top ten hold about 14%.

The chain joins TRBV7-3 to TRBJ2-2; 8 nucleotides agree with TRBD1. The sequence came from a man aged 45-65 years with Graves' hyperthyroidism. Sequenced sample: blood. The CDR3 here is CASSPTGAITGELFF. CDR3 sequence (DNA): TGTGCCAGCAGCCCGACAGGGGCTATCACCGGGGAGCTGTTTTTT.